Listed here are 27 T cell receptor beta chains from one sample, sequenced in a study of neurological immune-mediated disorders. MiXCR, run by TCRdb on the 5' RACE reads, gives a single entry per CDR3 protein. Of roughly 70,000 distinct CDR3 sequences detected, roughly 3.6% appear once; the ten largest clones hold 1.3%. The sequenced sample was PBMCs. The source of these receptors is a man aged 25-45 years with multiple sclerosis.

This clonotype was picked up many times. This sequence joins TRBV5-1 and TRBJ2-7, with 7 bases matching TRBD1. CDR1 and CDR2 (germline): SGHRS, YFSETQ. The CDR3 extends over 13 amino acids. Germline trimming cut 5 bases from V and 4 bases from J; bases unmatched to any gene: 6. CDR3 region: CASRGGGEYEQYF. CDR3 in DNA: TGCGCCAGCAGAGGGGGCGGAGAGTACGAGCAGTACTTC.

The chain uses TRBV7-2 and TRBJ2-3; D possibly uses TRBD1 or TRBD2 (6 bases each). V lost 6 bases and J 8 bases, leaving 21 bases between the germline ends. Germline lookup yields CDR1 SGHTA and CDR2 FQGNSA. This CDR3 has 15 residues. The CDR3 here is CASRGGEGVTGTQYF. As DNA, the CDR3 is TGTGCCAGCAGGGGGGGCGAGGGGGTGACGGGTACGCAGTATTTT.

This clonotype has ten or more counts. The chain employs TRBV7-2 and TRBJ1-2; possible D gene TRBD1, 5 bases. The length of the CDR3 is 14 residues. Trimming shortened V by 0 bases and J by 3 bases, and 8 bases separated the two germline ends. The V gene's germline CDR1 is SGHTA and CDR2 FQGNSA. The CDR3 bases are TGTGCCAGCAGCTTAGCCTCGGGGGACTATGGCTACACCTTC. It codes for CASSLASGDYGYTF. Full variable domain (outside the CDR3, taken from reference TRBV7-2 and TRBJ1-2): GAGVSQSPSNKVTEKGKDVELRCDPISGHTALYWYRQSLGQGLEFLIYFQGNSAPDKSGLPSDRFSAERTGGSVSTLTIQRTQQEDSAVYLCASSLASGDYGYTFGSGTRLTVV.

At least ten counts were recorded for this clonotype. The V and J genes are TRBV5-1 and TRBJ1-1; 8 positions match TRBD1. CDR1 and CDR2 from the germline V gene are SGHRS and YFSETQ. This CDR3 is built from 14 residues. Trimming cost V 2 bases and J 11 bases; bases outside gene matches: 11. The CDR3 DNA sequence: TGCGCCAGCAGCTTAGGTGGTCAGGGGGCTTCGGCTTTCTTT. This translates into CASSLGGQGASAFF.

This clonotype showed up many times. The chain uses TRBV7-8 and TRBJ2-1; D possibly corresponds to TRBD2 (5 bases). Trimming took off 2 bases at V and 5 bases at J, with 19 bases between the two ends. The CDR3 extends over 17 amino acids. CDR1 SGHVS and CDR2 FQNEAQ come from the germline V gene. The CDR3 sequence: CASSLISYASWDNEQFF. The CDR3 nucleotides are TGTGCCAGCAGCTTAATATCGTACGCTAGCTGGGACAATGAGCAGTTCTTC.

This clonotype came up many times. This sequence joins TRBV5-5 and TRBJ1-4, with 8 bases identical to TRBD1. V trimming: 4 bases; J trimming: 7 bases; junction bases outside the gene matches: 12. CDR1 is SGHKS and CDR2 is YYEKEE in the germline V gene (reference sequence). The CDR3 is 16 amino acids. The CDR3 coding sequence is TGTGCCAGCAGCCCGTCCCGGGACAGGTTTCGTGAAAAACTGTTTTTT. This gives the protein CASSPSRDRFREKLFF.

This clonotype was picked up many times. The rearrangement uses TRBV5-5 and TRBJ2-2; D is undetermined. V was clipped by 0 bases and J by 4 bases, with 10 bases between them. Germline CDR1 is SGHKS and CDR2 is YYEKEE (reference sequence). The CDR3 loop spans 15 amino acids. CDR3 DNA sequence: TGTGCCAGCAGCTTGGGGGTAGGGTTCACCGGGGAGCTGTTTTTT. This encodes CASSLGVGFTGELFF.

The genes are TRBV20-1 and TRBJ2-1; TRBD2 matches 7 bases. Germline loops: CDR1 DFQATT, CDR2 SNEGSKA (reference sequence). The CDR3 runs to 16 residues. V lost 4 bases, J lost 0 bases, and 9 bases stayed unmatched. The CDR3 reads CSAIKSAGISYNEQFF. CDR3 in DNA: TGCAGTGCTATTAAATCAGCGGGGATCTCCTACAATGAGCAGTTCTTC.

The table lists this clonotype with a few counts. The V call is TRBV7-2, the J call TRBJ2-7; D may be TRBD2 (6 bases). V gave up 5 bases and J gave up 3 bases, with 17 bases separating them. Germline V lookup: CDR1 SGHTA, CDR2 FQGNSA. The CDR3 extends over 15 amino acids. DNA for the CDR3: TGTGCCAGCAGCCCCGTAGCGGACCCCTTCTACGAGCAGTACTTC. This gives the protein CASSPVADPFYEQYF.

This clonotype has ten or more counts. The rearrangement uses TRBV20-1 and TRBJ1-1, with TRBD1 as a possible D gene (5 bases). The CDR3 extends over 12 amino acids. Deletions cut 5 bases from V and 3 bases from J, with 10 bases between. Germline-derived CDR1 and CDR2 are DFQATT and SNEGSKA (reference sequence). The CDR3 reads CSARTRDTEAFF. For the CDR3, the DNA is TGCAGTGCTCGGACAAGGGACACTGAAGCTTTCTTT.

The chain combines TRBV4-1 with TRBJ2-2; TRBD1 matches at 11 bases. This CDR3 spans 17 amino acids. The V segment lost 3 bases and the J segment 5 bases; nucleotides outside the gene matches: 8. Germline loops: CDR1 MGHRA, CDR2 YSYEKL. In DNA form, the CDR3 reads TGCGCCAGCAGCCACAGAACCGGGACAGGGGGGACCGGGGAGCTGTTTTTT. Translation gives CASSHRTGTGGTGELFF.

This clonotype was counted ten times or more. The chain uses TRBV27 and TRBJ1-2; D unclear. The CDR3 extends over 15 amino acids. Trimming left V 0 bases short and J 1 base short, with 9 bases between. The germline CDR1 and CDR2 sequences are MNHEY and SMNVEV (reference sequence). The CDR3 protein is CASSLSPGFNYGYTF. In DNA form, the CDR3 reads TGTGCCAGCAGTTTATCACCAGGCTTTAACTATGGCTACACCTTC.

This clonotype was recorded many times. The gene calls are TRBV29-1 and TRBJ2-2, with 7 bases fitting TRBD1. V trimming: 7 bases; J trimming: 4 bases; junction bases outside the gene matches: 12. The CDR3 has 15 residues. CDR1 is SQVTM, CDR2 ANQGSEA, per germline. CDR3 in amino acids: CSAGRPGGFTGELFF. For the CDR3, the DNA is TGCAGCGCGGGTAGGCCAGGGGGTTTCACCGGGGAGCTGTTTTTT.

This clonotype has at least ten counts. This chain joins TRBV27 and TRBJ1-3; tentative D call: TRBD1 (5 bases). Germline V lookup: CDR1 MNHEY, CDR2 SMNVEV (reference sequence). The CDR3 loop spans 14 amino acids. Trimming left V 6 bases short and J 3 bases short, with 12 bases between. The CDR3 spells CASSPGHLGNTIYF. The CDR3 DNA follows: TGTGCCAGCAGCCCCGGACATCTTGGAAACACCATATATTTT.

This clonotype is medium-sized by share. The V call is TRBV12-3 or TRBV12-4, the J call TRBJ2-7, with 8 bases matching TRBD1. The CDR3 sequence is 14 residues long. Germline trimming cut 5 bases from V and 2 bases from J; bases unmatched to any gene: 5. The CDR3 spells CASSPRDRPYEQYF. The CDR3 nucleotides are TGTGCCAGCAGTCCACGGGACAGGCCCTACGAGCAGTACTTC.

This clonotype has at least ten counts. The rearrangement uses TRBV5-1 and TRBJ2-7; D unclear. The CDR3 contains 11 residues. The V end lost 4 bases, the J end lost 7 bases, and 9 bases lay between the germline ends. Germline assignment: CDR1 SGHRS and CDR2 YFSETQ. CDR3 DNA: TGCGCCAGCAGCCTCCCTGGTGAGCAGTACTTC. This gives the protein CASSLPGEQYF. Drawing the rest from reference TRBV5-1 and TRBJ2-7, the complete variable domain is KAGVTQTPRYLIKTRGQQVTLSCSPISGHRSVSWYQQTPGQGLQFLFEYFSETQRNKGNFPGRFSGRQFSNSRSEMNVSTLELGDSALYLCASSLPGEQYFGPGTRLTVT.

This clonotype has a count of ten or more. V usage is TRBV2 and J usage is TRBJ1-2; unclear D gene. CDR3 length: 15 residues. V dropped 9 bases and J dropped 3 bases, with 20 bases sitting between them. The germline V gene encodes CDR1 SNHLY and CDR2 FYNNEI. This CDR3 reads CASKPGVTTYYGYTF. As DNA, the CDR3 is TGTGCCAGTAAACCCGGTGTGACAACCTACTATGGCTACACCTTC.

In its sample, this clonotype was seen many times. The rearrangement joins TRBV20-1 to TRBJ1-4; D might be TRBD1 (6 bases). The V gene's germline CDR1 is DFQATT and CDR2 SNEGSKA (reference sequence). V lost 5 bases, J lost 2 bases, and 12 bases lay in between. This CDR3 has 14 residues. This chain's CDR3 is CSAYGQRTNEKLFF. Here the CDR3 DNA reads TGCAGTGCTTACGGACAGAGGACTAATGAAAAACTGTTTTTT.

This clonotype has at least ten counts. V gene TRBV29-1 combines with J gene TRBJ2-7, with unresolved D. Trimming cost V 4 bases and J 0 bases, with 7 bases left between them. CDR1 SQVTM and CDR2 ANQGSEA come from the germline V gene. The CDR3 sequence is 12 residues long. The DNA of the CDR3 is TGCAGCGTTGTGGTCCACTCCTACGAGCAGTACTTC. Encoded protein: CSVVVHSYEQYF.

This clonotype was seen ten or more times. The chain couples TRBV6-6 to TRBJ1-1; no definite D call. Germline V gene sequence: CDR1 MNHNY, CDR2 SVGAGI (reference sequence). V shed 5 bases and J shed 4 bases, with 17 bases lying between them. This CDR3 has 15 amino acids. The CDR3 reads CASSPPAWLSTEAFF. The CDR3 nucleotides read TGTGCCAGCAGTCCCCCGGCCTGGCTGAGCACTGAAGCTTTCTTT.

In this sample, this clonotype turned up many times. V and J are TRBV7-9 and TRBJ2-1; D unresolved. CDR1 is SEHNR, CDR2 FQNEAQ, per germline (reference sequence). The CDR3 contains 11 residues. Trimming took off 0 bases at V and 13 bases at J, with 7 bases between the two ends. CDR3 region: CASSLAGSQFF. The CDR3 nucleotides are TGTGCCAGCAGCTTAGCCGGATCCCAGTTCTTC.

This clonotype was observed many times. This sequence joins TRBV5-5 and TRBJ2-1; 12 nucleotides line up with TRBD1. J was trimmed by 6 bases and V by 2 bases; bases with no gene match: 3. Germline CDR1 SGHKS, CDR2 YYEKEE (reference sequence). The CDR3 is made up of 15 amino acids. The CDR3 bases are TGTGCCAGCAGCTTAGGGACAGGGGGCATCAATGAGCAGTTCTTC. It yields the protein CASSLGTGGINEQFF.

V usage is TRBV12-3 or TRBV12-4 and J usage is TRBJ1-2; a weak D match, TRBD1 (5 bases). The CDR3 runs to 14 residues. The V gene lost 7 bases and the J gene lost 4 bases, with 16 bases spanning the gap. The chain's CDR3 is CASNGGGYVYGYTF. CDR3 bases: TGTGCCAGCAATGGTGGGGGTTATGTCTATGGCTACACCTTC.

This clonotype was recorded at least ten times. The CDR3 reads CASSPTGLQETQYF. The DNA for the CDR3 is TGTGCCAGCAGCCCGACAGGCTTGCAAGAGACCCAGTACTTC. This chain joins TRBV7-3 and TRBJ2-5, with a weak D call TRBD1 (6 bases). This CDR3 region has 14 residues. Germline CDR1 reads SGHTA; CDR2 reads FQGTGA. The ends were cut back, 5 bases at V and 2 bases at J, with 12 bases in the middle.

This clonotype was seen repeatedly, ten times or more. This chain uses TRBV27 with TRBJ1-3, with D hard to call. Trimming stripped 0 bases from V and 0 bases from J, with 9 bases between. Germline V gene data show CDR1 as MNHEY and CDR2 as SMNVEV (reference sequence). This CDR3 spans 16 amino acids. CDR3 DNA: TGTGCCAGCAGTTTATCGTGGGGTCCCTCTGGAAACACCATATATTTT. Its translation is CASSLSWGPSGNTIYF.

This clonotype was recorded many times. The rearrangement joins TRBV3-1 to TRBJ2-5; weak D call: TRBD1 (6 bases). The CDR3 length is 15 residues. The germline gives CDR1 LGHDT, CDR2 YNNKEL (reference sequence). V shed 4 bases and J shed 2 bases, with 14 bases lying between them. The CDR3, as DNA: TGTGCCAGCAGCCCTTATCCGACAGGTCAAGAGACCCAGTACTTC. The encoded protein is CASSPYPTGQETQYF.

Many counts were recorded for this clonotype. The chain is built from TRBV10-3 and TRBJ2-1, with 12 bases that match TRBD2. V trimming: 3 bases; J trimming: 0 bases; junction bases outside the gene matches: 3. In germline, CDR1 is ENHRY, CDR2 SYGVKD. The CDR3 loop spans 17 amino acids. As DNA, the CDR3 is TGTGCCATCAGTGAAACTAGCGGGGGGACCTCCTACAATGAGCAGTTCTTC. This translates into CAISETSGGTSYNEQFF.